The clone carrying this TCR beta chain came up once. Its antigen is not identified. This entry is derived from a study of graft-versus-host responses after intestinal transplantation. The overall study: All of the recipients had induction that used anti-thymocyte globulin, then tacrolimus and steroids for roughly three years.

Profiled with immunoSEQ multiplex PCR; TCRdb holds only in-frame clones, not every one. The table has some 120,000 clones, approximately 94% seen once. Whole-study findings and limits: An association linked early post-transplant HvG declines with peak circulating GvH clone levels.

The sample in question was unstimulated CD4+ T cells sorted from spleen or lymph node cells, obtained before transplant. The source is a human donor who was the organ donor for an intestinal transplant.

Here the CDR3 DNA reads TGTGCCAGCAGCTTAGTAGGGACTAGGTTGCCAGATACGCAGTATTTT. This sequence encodes CASSLVGTRLPDTQYF. The chain couples TRBV11-2 to TRBJ2-3; 8 bases map to TRBD2. CDR3 length: 16 amino acids. Germline CDR1 SGHAT, CDR2 FQNNGV. V trimming: 1 base; J trimming: 4 bases; junction bases outside the gene matches: 7.